This is a list of T cell receptor beta chains from one sample in a study of early stage breast cancer tumors. Repertoires were generated with immunoSEQ multiplex PCR, while TCRdb's copy carries only in-frame clones and drops some. This sample has some 70,000 clones, with more than 65% found just once. Sequencing was done on a sample of blood. Every receptor here comes from a person in their sixties with breast cancer. Each CDR3 is given with its conserved first and last residue. D genes are given only for firm matches. Where a row states a size, it is once, few, many or the class of an expanded clone; other rows omit it.

d_gene	abundance	v_gene	j_gene	CDR3nt	CDR3aa
NA	NA	TRBV20-1	TRBJ2-3	TGCAGTGCTCTCGTCCAAGATACGCAGTATTTT	CSALVQDTQYF
NA	few	TRBV15	TRBJ2-7	TGTGCCACCAGTGAGACGGGAGTCGAGCAGTACTTC	CATSETGVEQYF
NA	few	TRBV4-2	TRBJ2-1	TGTGCCAGCAGTCATACCTTAAATGAGCAGTTCTTC	CASSHTLNEQFF
NA	NA	TRBV6-5	TRBJ1-1	TGTGCCAGCAGTTACTCATGGAACACTGAAGCTTTCTTT	CASSYSWNTEAFF
TRBD1	NA	TRBV6-1	TRBJ1-6	TGTGCCAGCAGGACAGGGCTTTCGCATAATTCACCCCTCCACTTT	CASRTGLSHNSPLHF
NA	NA	TRBV7-9	TRBJ2-5	TGTGCCAGCAGCTTATCAGGGGCACACAAAGAGACCCAGTACTTC	CASSLSGAHKETQYF
TRBD1	NA	TRBV2	TRBJ2-4	TGTGCCAGCAGCGCGACGGCGACAGGGGGCTTAGACATTCAGTACTTC	CASSATATGGLDIQYF
NA	NA	TRBV5-1	TRBJ1-2	TGCGCCAGCAGCTTGACGACAGCCCCCCCGGATGGCTACACCTTC	CASSLTTAPPDGYTF
NA	NA	TRBV29-1	TRBJ1-2	TGCAGCGTACAAATCGGGACCGATTATGGCTACACCTTC	CSVQIGTDYGYTF
NA	NA	TRBV11-1	TRBJ2-7	TGTGCCAGCAGCTTATACGGCGAGCAGTACTTC	CASSLYGEQYF
NA	NA	TRBV5-6	TRBJ2-7	TGTGCCAGCGGAGGGACAGACTCCTACGAGCAGTACTTC	CASGGTDSYEQYF
NA	NA	TRBV4-3	TRBJ2-5	TGCGCCAGCAGCCAAGATAGACAGCTCGGGGCCCAGTACTTC	CASSQDRQLGAQYF
NA	NA	TRBV9	TRBJ2-5	TGTGCCAGCAGCGTGAGTAGCGGAAAAGAGACCCAGTACTTC	CASSVSSGKETQYF
NA	NA	TRBV6-5	TRBJ1-3	TGTGCCAGCAGTTCCCCTGGACGGCGCTCTGGAAACACCATATATTTT	CASSSPGRRSGNTIYF
TRBD1	NA	TRBV5-6	TRBJ2-6	TGTGCCAGCAGCCGACGGACAGGAGCAACTGGGGCCAACGTCCTGACTTTC	CASSRRTGATGANVLTF
NA	NA	TRBV5-6	TRBJ2-7	TGTGCCAGCAGCTTCCGAGACCCAGTTGGCGAGCAGTACTTC	CASSFRDPVGEQYF
TRBD2	once	TRBV27	TRBJ2-1	TGTGCCAGCAGGGGTAGCGGGAGGGGCGATGAGCAGTTCTTC	CASRGSGRGDEQFF
NA	NA	TRBV5-4	TRBJ2-2	TGTGCCAGCAGCTTGGGGGCAGGAATGAACACCGGGGAGCTGTTTTTT	CASSLGAGMNTGELFF
NA	NA	TRBV19	TRBJ1-2	TGTGCCAGTAGTATTCAGGTCGACTATGGCTACACCTTC	CASSIQVDYGYTF
TRBD2	NA	TRBV6-6	TRBJ2-5	TGTGCCAGCAGTTACCCCGGGACTAGCGGTAAAGAGACCCAGTACTTC	CASSYPGTSGKETQYF
NA	NA	TRBV19	TRBJ2-7	TGTGCCAGTAGTCCACGAGACGAGCAGTACTTC	CASSPRDEQYF
TRBD1	NA	TRBV9	TRBJ2-5	TGTGCCAGCAGCGTAGCCCCAGGGGGCAAAGAGACCCAGTACTTC	CASSVAPGGKETQYF
NA	once	TRBV9	TRBJ1-2	TGTGCCAGCAGCGACGTAAACTATGGCTACACCTTC	CASSDVNYGYTF
NA	NA	TRBV18	TRBJ2-3	TGTGCCAGCTCATCTACAGTTGATGAAGGAGATACGCAGTATTTT	CASSSTVDEGDTQYF
NA	few	TRBV30	TRBJ1-2	TGTGCCTGGAGGGACCGTAGGGACTACACCTTC	CAWRDRRDYTF
NA	NA	TRBV19	TRBJ1-2	TGTGCCAGCAGGAGACAGGCAGACTATGGCTACACCTTC	CASRRQADYGYTF
TRBD1	once	TRBV29-1	TRBJ1-2	TGCAGCGTTTTACAGGGGGTTGAGGCTAACTATGGCTACACCTTC	CSVLQGVEANYGYTF
NA	NA	TRBV15	TRBJ2-7	TGTGCCACCAGCATAGGGAAAGGGGAAAACTACGAGCAGTACTTC	CATSIGKGENYEQYF
TRBD1	NA	TRBV18	TRBJ2-5	TGTGCCAGCTCACGGGACAGGGCAGGAGAGACCCAGTACTTC	CASSRDRAGETQYF
NA	NA	TRBV7-2	TRBJ2-7	TGTGCCAGCAGCCCTCGAGCAGGACCTTACGAGCAGTACTTC	CASSPRAGPYEQYF
NA	NA	TRBV5-4	TRBJ2-5	TGTGCCAGCAGCTTGGACAAAGAGGAGACCCAGTACTTC	CASSLDKEETQYF
TRBD1	NA	TRBV6-1	TRBJ1-5	TGTGCCAGCAGCCTCACTTACAGGGGGGAACAGCCCCAGCATTTT	CASSLTYRGEQPQHF
NA	NA	TRBV5-1	TRBJ2-3	TGCGCCAGCAGCTTGGACGGAACTAGCACAGATACGCAGTATTTT	CASSLDGTSTDTQYF
TRBD2	NA	TRBV30	TRBJ2-4	TGTGCCTGGAGTCCCTTACTAGCGGGATATCGGAACATTCAGTACTTC	CAWSPLLAGYRNIQYF
NA	NA	TRBV4-1	TRBJ2-7	TGCGCCAGCAGCCAAGATGTTAGGGAGCAGTACTTC	CASSQDVREQYF
NA	NA	TRBV5-1	TRBJ2-5	TGCGCCAGCAGCCCATCGACAGGTCCTGAGACCCAGTACTTC	CASSPSTGPETQYF
TRBD1	NA	TRBV7-8	TRBJ1-2	TGTGCCAGCAGCCTAGATCGTCCCGGGACAGGGGGCTATGGCTACACCTTC	CASSLDRPGTGGYGYTF
NA	NA	TRBV2	TRBJ2-1	TGTGCCAGCAGTCCGGGGGCCCCGGGTGAGCAGTTCTTC	CASSPGAPGEQFF
TRBD1	NA	TRBV14	TRBJ2-7	TGTGCCAGCAGCCGACCGGGACAGGGACCCTACGAGCAGTACTTC	CASSRPGQGPYEQYF
NA	once	TRBV5-5	TRBJ1-2	TGTGCCAGCAGCTCACTGCCGTCGTGGGGCTACACCTTC	CASSSLPSWGYTF
NA	few	TRBV19	TRBJ2-2	TGTGCCAGTAGTATGTCGGTCACGAACACCGGGGAGCTGTTTTTT	CASSMSVTNTGELFF
TRBD2	NA	TRBV6-5	TRBJ2-7	TGTGCCAGCAGCCCCCACAGCGGGAGTACCGAGCAGTACTTC	CASSPHSGSTEQYF
TRBD1	NA	TRBV7-2	TRBJ1-5	TGTGCCAGCAGCCGACAGGGGCATCAGCCCCAGCATTTT	CASSRQGHQPQHF
TRBD1	NA	TRBV29-1	TRBJ2-1	TGCAGCGGTAACAGGGGGCGCCATGAGCAGTTCTTC	CSGNRGRHEQFF
TRBD1	NA	TRBV11-2	TRBJ1-4	TGTGCCAGCAGCTCCTGGACAGGGGGGAATGAAAAACTGTTTTTT	CASSSWTGGNEKLFF
TRBD1	once	TRBV5-4	TRBJ2-7	TGTGCCAGCAGCACAAGACAGGGGGGATCCTCCTACGAGCAGTACTTC	CASSTRQGGSSYEQYF
TRBD2	few	TRBV6-1	TRBJ2-5	TGTGCCAGCAGTGAAGCGAATAGCGGGGCTAAAGGGACCCAGTACTTC	CASSEANSGAKGTQYF
TRBD1	NA	TRBV28	TRBJ1-6	TGTGCCAAGCCCTCCGACAGGGGGAGTAATTCACCCCTCCACTTT	CAKPSDRGSNSPLHF
TRBD1	NA	TRBV7-9	TRBJ1-1	TGTGCCAGCAGCCCTAGATTAGGGACAGGGAGCTTCACTGAAGCTTTCTTT	CASSPRLGTGSFTEAFF
NA	NA	TRBV28	TRBJ2-5	TGTGCCAGCAGTTTGTTCCAGACAGTACAAGAGACCCAGTACTTC	CASSLFQTVQETQYF
TRBD2	NA	TRBV11-3	TRBJ2-1	TGTGCCAGCAGCTTAGGTACTAGCGGGAATGTGTACAATGAGCAGTTCTTC	CASSLGTSGNVYNEQFF
TRBD1	NA	TRBV4-3	TRBJ2-1	TGCGCCAGCAGCCAGGAGGGACAGGGTTTCTACAATGAGCAGTTCTTC	CASSQEGQGFYNEQFF
NA	few	TRBV30	TRBJ2-7	TGTGCCTGGAGTGTACTCATCGGAAGCTACGAGCAGTACTTC	CAWSVLIGSYEQYF
TRBD1	few	TRBV19	TRBJ1-2	TGTGCCAGTAGTATTTGGACAGGGGAAGGCTACACCTTC	CASSIWTGEGYTF
NA	NA	TRBV19	TRBJ2-7	TGTGCCAGCCCCAAGGAGAGGGGAACCTGCGAGCAGTACTTC	CASPKERGTCEQYF